These 29 T cell receptor beta chains originate from one sample sequenced in a study of control samples from healthy donors and cancer patients. Data came from immunoSEQ multiplex PCR; TCRdb stores just in-frame clones and leaves some out. The table includes about 78,000 clones, roughly nine tenths detected once. Material for sequencing was blood. Source of these receptors: a woman aged 55-69 years in good health.

The chain employs TRBV24-1 and TRBJ2-7; 7 bases are a match to TRBD2. The ends lost 5 bases at V and 2 bases at J; junction bases unmatched: 5. Germline CDR1 KGHDR, CDR2 SFDVKD. This CDR3 has 14 residues. CDR3 bases: TGTGCCACCAGTGGGTCACTAGCGCCCTACGAGCAGTACTTC. It translates to CATSGSLAPYEQYF.

The chain uses TRBV29-1 and TRBJ1-6, with TRBD1 matching over 8 bases. The CDR3 sequence is 13 residues long. Losses at the gene ends were 5 bases for V and 10 bases for J; bases not matched to a gene: 7. Germline CDR1 reads SQVTM; CDR2 reads ANQGSEA. The CDR3 protein is CSVRGQGGSPLHF. The CDR3 coding sequence is TGCAGCGTTCGAGGACAGGGTGGATCACCCCTCCACTTT.

The rearrangement uses TRBV28 and TRBJ2-7; TRBD1 agrees at 7 bases. The CDR3 is 13 amino acids. J was trimmed by 2 bases and V by 8 bases; bases with no gene match: 6. In germline, CDR1 is MDHEN, CDR2 SYDVKM. The chain's CDR3 is CASGKQGPYEQYF. The CDR3 nucleotides read TGTGCCAGCGGAAAACAGGGGCCCTACGAGCAGTACTTC.

The V and J genes are TRBV2 and TRBJ2-1, with D perhaps being TRBD1 or TRBD2 (5 bases each). CDR1 and CDR2 (germline): SNHLY, FYNNEI. The CDR3 runs 15 residues. Trimming removed 3 bases at V and 6 bases at J, with 15 bases between. Here the CDR3 DNA reads TGTGCCAGCAGTGATTGGGACCTCTCTGGCAATGAGCAGTTCTTC. This sequence encodes CASSDWDLSGNEQFF. Full variable domain (rest looked up from reference TRBV2 and TRBJ2-1): EPEVTQTPSHQVTQMGQEVILRCVPISNHLYFYWYRQILGQKVEFLVSFYNNEISEKSEIFDDQFSVERPDGSNFTLKIRSTKLEDSAMYFCASSDWDLSGNEQFFGPGTRLTVL.

CDR3 protein: CATSDSTPVDNEQFF. Here the CDR3 DNA reads TGTGCCACCAGTGATTCGACCCCGGTGGATAATGAGCAGTTCTTC. The gene calls are TRBV24-1 and TRBJ2-1; D is unresolved. V lost 2 bases and J 7 bases, leaving 14 bases between the germline ends. The CDR3 sequence is 15 residues long. Germline CDR1 and CDR2: KGHDR and SFDVKD.

The chain recombines TRBV19 with TRBJ2-3, with 12 bases identical to TRBD2. The V gene's germline CDR1 is LNHDA and CDR2 SQIVND (reference sequence). The ends lost 7 bases at V and 9 bases at J; junction bases unmatched: 11. The CDR3 loop spans 15 amino acids. CDR3 in amino acids: CASKSGLAGIWTQYF. In DNA, the CDR3 is TGTGCCAGTAAATCAGGACTAGCGGGAATTTGGACGCAGTATTTT.

The chain couples TRBV4-2 to TRBJ1-3; D is uncertain. Germline values: CDR1 LGHNA, CDR2 YNFKEQ. The CDR3 covers 16 residues. V lost 0 bases to trimming and J lost 4 bases, with 13 bases between them. The CDR3 DNA follows: TGTGCCAGCAGCCAAGATACGGCCCCGACGGGAAACACCATATATTTT. It specifies CASSQDTAPTGNTIYF.

The J gene is TRBJ1-5, the V gene TRBV21-1. TRBV21-1 is labeled a pseudogene. The CDR3 runs 16 residues. The chain's CDR3 is CASAGSGHASNQPQHF. The CDR3 coding sequence is TGTGCCAGCGCGGGGAGTGGACACGCCAGCAATCAGCCCCAGCATTTT.

By frequency in the sample, this clone is medium-sized. The chain carries TRBV6-1 and TRBJ2-7, with D possibly TRBD1 on 7 matching bases. Trimming stripped 2 bases from V and 5 bases from J, with 16 bases between. The CDR3 length is 15 residues. Germline CDR1 reads MNHNS; CDR2 reads SASEGT. The CDR3 here is CASSERTGGGHEQYF. Written as DNA, the CDR3 is TGTGCCAGCAGTGAAAGGACAGGAGGGGGGCACGAGCAGTACTTC.

This chain connects TRBV7-2 to TRBJ1-2; possible D gene TRBD1, 5 bases. Per germline, CDR1 SGHTA and CDR2 FQGNSA. The CDR3 consists of 14 residues. V was clipped by 5 bases and J by 6 bases, with 16 bases between them. CDR3: CASSGGGGLDGYTF. The CDR3 DNA follows: TGTGCCAGCAGCGGGGGGGGAGGCCTAGATGGCTACACCTTC.

This chain links TRBV6-5 with TRBJ2-7, with TRBD2 identical over 16 bases. With 4 bases clipped from V and 2 bases from J, the junction kept 2 bases outside the gene matches. Germline CDR1 is MNHEY and CDR2 is SVGAGI. This CDR3 comprises 16 residues. The CDR3 here is CASSSGLAGGPYEQYF. Here the CDR3 DNA reads TGTGCCAGCAGTTCGGGACTAGCGGGAGGGCCCTACGAGCAGTACTTC.

The chain links TRBV28 to TRBJ2-2, with D maybe TRBD2 (5 bases). The germline gives CDR1 MDHEN, CDR2 SYDVKM. The ends were cut back, 4 bases at V and 6 bases at J, with 15 bases in the middle. The CDR3 spans 15 residues. Here the CDR3 reads CASSSLALGAGELFF. The CDR3 DNA follows: TGTGCCAGCAGTTCCCTAGCATTAGGAGCCGGGGAGCTGTTTTTT.

V gene TRBV5-1 combines with J gene TRBJ1-2; D might be TRBD1 (6 bases). The CDR3 runs 12 residues. Germline V lookup: CDR1 SGHRS, CDR2 YFSETQ. V was pared by 7 bases and J by 14 bases, with 21 bases between. This chain's CDR3 is CASGREDSRWTF. For the CDR3, the DNA is TGCGCCAGCGGCAGGGAGGACAGTCGCTGGACCTTC.

This clone was seen only once. The V call is TRBV7-8, the J call TRBJ2-3; 8 bases map to TRBD2. Per germline, CDR1 SGHVS and CDR2 FQNEAQ. CDR3 length: 15 amino acids. V shed 5 bases and J 5 bases; nucleotides not matched to a gene: 9. The CDR3 DNA is TGTGCCAGCAGCCCTAGTGAGCGGGGGTTAGATACGCAGTATTTT. Encoded protein: CASSPSERGLDTQYF.

The chain links TRBV19 to TRBJ2-7; 11 bases match TRBD1. J lost 7 bases, V lost 9 bases, and 8 bases had no gene match. CDR1 LNHDA and CDR2 SQIVND come from the germline V gene (reference sequence). This CDR3 comprises 13 residues. CDR3 sequence: CASSGTGGWEQYF. In DNA, the CDR3 is TGTGCCAGCTCCGGGACAGGGGGTTGGGAGCAGTACTTC.

The J gene is TRBJ2-7, the V gene TRBV6-5; TRBD1 matches at 8 bases. From germline, CDR1 is MNHEY and CDR2 SVGAGI. The CDR3 has 12 residues. After removal of 6 bases from V and 3 bases from J, the junction contained 1 base not matched to a gene. The CDR3 here is CASRTGDYEQYF. CDR3 bases: TGTGCCAGCAGGACAGGGGACTACGAGCAGTACTTC.

The chain combines TRBV6-6 with TRBJ2-7; possible D gene TRBD2, 5 bases. The CDR3 has 14 residues. V shed 7 bases and J shed 0 bases, with 13 bases lying between them. Germline CDR1 and CDR2: MNHNY and SVGAGI (reference sequence). CDR3 sequence reads: CASTPRAASYEQYF. The CDR3 coding sequence is TGTGCCAGCACCCCCCGAGCGGCCTCCTACGAGCAGTACTTC.

J is TRBJ1-1 and V is TRBV5-1; maybe TRBD1 (5 bases). The CDR3 has 14 residues. Germline V gene sequence: CDR1 SGHRS, CDR2 YFSETQ. V shed 3 bases and J shed 3 bases, with 12 bases lying between them. CDR3 nucleotide sequence: TGCGCCAGCAGCTCCTGGGGGGGTGACACTGAAGCTTTCTTT. Its protein product is CASSSWGGDTEAFF.

The V gene is TRBV7-9, the J gene TRBJ1-2; D not resolved. V gave up 5 bases and J gave up 8 bases, with 18 bases separating them. Germline values: CDR1 SEHNR, CDR2 FQNEAQ (reference sequence). This CDR3 region has 14 residues. CDR3 sequence (DNA): TGTGCCAGCAGCCCACCGGACGGTCTTGGGGGCTACACCTTC. This codes for CASSPPDGLGGYTF. Full variable domain (remainder filled in from reference TRBV7-9 and TRBJ1-2): DTGVSQNPRHKITKRGQNVTFRCDPISEHNRLYWYRQTLGQGPEFLTYFQNEAQLEKSRLLSDRFSAERPKGSFSTLEIQRTEQGDSAMYLCASSPPDGLGGYTFGSGTRLTVV.

J is TRBJ1-5 and V is TRBV6-4, with D unresolved. The CDR3 length is 15 residues. Germline lookup yields CDR1 MRHNA and CDR2 SNTAGT. V was trimmed by 5 bases and J by 2 bases, leaving 13 bases between them. The CDR3 spells CASSPMRVGNQPQHF. Here the CDR3 DNA reads TGTGCCAGCAGTCCCATGCGAGTTGGCAATCAGCCCCAGCATTTT.

This chain connects TRBV28 to TRBJ1-4, with 7 positions matching TRBD1. V shed 5 bases, J shed 7 bases, and the junction held 10 bases outside the gene matches. Germline assignment: CDR1 MDHEN and CDR2 SYDVKM. The CDR3 is made up of 15 amino acids. CDR3 sequence reads: CASSTPETGSEKLFF. The CDR3 bases are TGTGCCAGCAGTACGCCGGAGACAGGGAGTGAAAAACTGTTTTTT.

This chain uses TRBV6-5 with TRBJ2-6; D ambiguous. Between the trimmed V and J ends, which lost 3 bases and 0 bases, there was a span of 9 bases. The CDR3 extends over 16 amino acids. The V gene's germline CDR1 is MNHEY and CDR2 SVGAGI. The CDR3 loop reads CASSYQRLSGANVLTF. The CDR3 DNA reads TGTGCCAGCAGTTATCAAAGGCTCTCTGGGGCCAACGTCCTGACTTTC.

The rearrangement uses TRBV9 and TRBJ2-1; 12 bases fit TRBD2. V was clipped by 1 base and J by 10 bases; unmatched bases: 6. The CDR3 contains 15 residues. From germline, CDR1 is SGDLS and CDR2 YYNGEE. Written as DNA, the CDR3 is TGTGCCAGCAGCGTACGACTAGCGGGAGTGGGCGAGCAGTTCTTC. This translates into CASSVRLAGVGEQFF.

This clone was counted once. CDR3 sequence (DNA): TGTGCCAGCAGCCGGTCGACAGGGATTTCAGACGAGCAGTACTTC. It specifies CASSRSTGISDEQYF. The chain combines TRBV7-9 with TRBJ2-7; 7 bases fit TRBD1. The CDR3 extends over 15 amino acids. Per germline, CDR1 SEHNR and CDR2 FQNEAQ (reference sequence). With V trimmed by 5 bases and J by 5 bases, 12 bases remained unmatched.

This chain connects TRBV6-2 or TRBV6-3 to TRBJ1-5; tentatively, D is TRBD1 (6 bases). With 6 bases removed from V and 4 bases from J, the gap between germline ends came to 10 bases. CDR1 is MNHEY, CDR2 SVGEGT, per germline. CDR3 size: 13 residues. The CDR3 DNA follows: TGTGCCAGCAGCTGGACAGAAAATCAGCCCCAGCATTTT. Translating it yields CASSWTENQPQHF.

V gene TRBV5-6 combines with J gene TRBJ2-5; D assignment may be TRBD1 or TRBD2 (6 bases each). CDR3 size: 15 residues. V lost 5 bases and J lost 5, with 19 bases in between. Germline-derived CDR1 and CDR2 are SGHDT and YYEEEE. For the CDR3, the DNA is TGTGCCAGCAGGGTGAGGTTAGGGGGAGGCGAGACCCAGTACTTC. It is translated as CASRVRLGGGETQYF.

The chain couples TRBV6-2 or TRBV6-3 to TRBJ2-3, with D perhaps matching TRBD1 or TRBD2 (5 bases each). The germline CDR1 and CDR2 sequences are MNHEY and SVGEGT. The CDR3 covers 14 residues. The ends were cut back, 2 bases at V and 2 bases at J, with 8 bases in the middle. The CDR3 loop is CASSYGGDTDTQYF. The CDR3 DNA is TGTGCCAGCAGTTACGGGGGAGACACAGATACGCAGTATTTT.

The rearrangement joins TRBV9 to TRBJ1-1, with TRBD1 as a possible D gene (5 bases). The CDR3 runs 15 residues. Trimming cost V 3 bases and J 5 bases, with 17 bases left between them. Germline loops: CDR1 SGDLS, CDR2 YYNGEE. The CDR3 bases are TGTGCCAGCAGCGCTCTGGGACGGGGAAAAACTGAAGCTTTCTTT. As protein: CASSALGRGKTEAFF.

This rearrangement joins TRBV7-9 to TRBJ1-4; possibly TRBD1 for D (6 bases). With 6 bases removed from V and 5 bases from J, the gap between germline ends came to 13 bases. The CDR3 totals 14 residues. In germline, CDR1 is SEHNR, CDR2 FQNEAQ (reference sequence). The CDR3 sequence is CASRHEGGNEKLFF. The CDR3 region has the DNA TGTGCCAGCAGACACGAGGGGGGGAATGAAAAACTGTTTTTT.